A single sample gave rise to the 11 T cell receptor beta chains below, sequenced in a study of cytomegalovirus exposure and HLA in healthy donors. The primer mix had 60 Vbeta and 13 Jbeta primers. Profiling relied on immunoSEQ multiplex PCR, and the TCRdb table lists in-frame clones only, not all of them. The data hold roughly 150,000 clones, with roughly 10% observed a single time. Specimen: PBMCs. These receptors all stem from a man aged 50-59 years in good health and CMV-seronegative.

The chain has TRBV30 and TRBJ2-5; TRBD2 is a possible D gene (6 bases). CDR1 and CDR2 (germline): GTSNPN, SVGIG (reference sequence). The CDR3 totals 15 residues. The germline V and J ends were trimmed by 3 bases and 1 base, with 15 bases remaining between them. The CDR3 reads CAWSGGETGQETQYF. The CDR3 DNA reads as TGTGCCTGGAGCGGGGGAGAAACGGGCCAAGAGACCCAGTACTTC.

Only a few counts were recorded for this clone. This rearrangement joins TRBV29-1 to TRBJ1-1; D is undetermined. CDR3 length: 11 amino acids. Germline assignment: CDR1 SQVTM and CDR2 ANQGSEA. Trimming cost V 0 bases and J 5 bases, with 4 bases left between them. CDR3 nucleotide sequence: TGCAGCGTTGAAGATCGTACTGAAGCTTTCTTT. Translating it yields CSVEDRTEAFF.

This clone occurred a few times. The chain uses TRBV30 and TRBJ2-3; 7 bases align to TRBD2. The CDR3 loop spans 14 amino acids. Germline-derived CDR1 and CDR2 are GTSNPN and SVGIG (reference sequence). The ends lost 5 bases at V and 5 bases at J; junction bases unmatched: 10. The CDR3 spells CAWDGGTVRDTQYF. As DNA, the CDR3 is TGTGCCTGGGACGGGGGGACTGTACGAGATACGCAGTATTTT.

There are a few counts of this clone. The V gene is TRBV5-6, the J gene TRBJ1-1; D is perhaps TRBD1 (5 bases). CDR3 length: 13 residues. The V end lost 3 bases, the J end lost 3 bases, and 9 bases lay between the germline ends. The germline CDR1 and CDR2 sequences are SGHDT and YYEEEE. CDR3 sequence reads: CASSSGTYTEAFF. The CDR3 region has the DNA TGTGCCAGCAGCTCCGGGACTTACACTGAAGCTTTCTTT.

DNA of the CDR3: TGCAGCGTTGCTGGGGACTACCCTTCGAACACTGAAGCTTTCTTT. Translated, it gives CSVAGDYPSNTEAFF. The chain couples TRBV29-1 to TRBJ1-1, with D tentatively TRBD1 (5 bases). V lost 4 bases, J lost 1 base, and 16 bases lay in between. The CDR3 is 15 amino acids. CDR1 is SQVTM and CDR2 is ANQGSEA in the germline V gene.

Points on this clone: Other DNA sequences in this sample translate to the same CDR3. The V and J genes are TRBV19 and TRBJ2-1; a possible D gene is TRBD2 (6 bases). The CDR3 totals 16 residues. From germline, CDR1 is LNHDA and CDR2 SQIVND (reference sequence). Trimming stripped 5 bases from V and 4 bases from J, with 18 bases between. CDR3 bases: TGTGCCAGTAGTTCCTTTCTAGCGAGACCTTACAATGAGCAGTTCTTC. It codes for CASSSFLARPYNEQFF.

This clone was observed a few times. This chain joins TRBV2 and TRBJ2-5, with a weak D call TRBD1 (6 bases). The CDR3 is made up of 14 amino acids. The ends were cut back, 5 bases at V and 3 bases at J, with 13 bases in the middle. Germline V gives CDR1 SNHLY, CDR2 FYNNEI. The DNA of the CDR3 is TGTGCCAGCAGTACCCAAGGGGGAGAAGAGACCCAGTACTTC. The encoded protein is CASSTQGGEETQYF.

This clone was detected a few times. This chain links TRBV6-5 with TRBJ2-6, with 7 bases matching TRBD2. V was clipped by 7 bases and J by 4 bases; unmatched bases: 7. The CDR3 spans 15 residues. The germline V gene encodes CDR1 MNHEY and CDR2 SVGAGI. The CDR3 region is CASNGGGVGANVLTF. CDR3 bases: TGTGCCAGCAATGGGGGAGGGGTAGGGGCCAACGTCCTGACTTTC.

The chain combines TRBV11-2 with TRBJ1-1; D ambiguous. The CDR3 runs 15 residues. Germline V gene lookup returns CDR1 SGHAT and CDR2 FQNNGV. V shed 1 base and J shed 0 bases, with 9 bases lying between them. The CDR3 DNA follows: TGTGCCAGCAGCTTAGTGGGCAGGATGAACACTGAAGCTTTCTTT. It specifies CASSLVGRMNTEAFF.

This chain joins TRBV19 and TRBJ1-1, with D tentatively TRBD1 (5 bases). Looked up from germline, CDR1 is LNHDA and CDR2 is SQIVND (reference sequence). The CDR3 totals 14 residues. V was pared by 4 bases and J by 4 bases, with 13 bases between. CDR3: CASSTLGRGTEAFF. The CDR3 nucleotides read TGTGCCAGTAGTACTCTTGGGAGGGGCACTGAAGCTTTCTTT.

This clone was recorded a few times. The chain combines TRBV19 with TRBJ2-3, with 8 bases fitting TRBD1. From germline, CDR1 is LNHDA and CDR2 SQIVND (reference sequence). This CDR3 comprises 16 residues. The ends lost 7 bases at V and 4 bases at J; junction bases unmatched: 13. CDR3 residues: CASNPGGQGVADTQYF. In DNA form, the CDR3 reads TGTGCCAGTAACCCTGGTGGACAGGGTGTGGCAGATACGCAGTATTTT. Full variable domain (outside the CDR3, taken from reference TRBV19 and TRBJ2-3): DGGITQSPKYLFRKEGQNVTLSCEQNLNHDAMYWYRQDPGQGLRLIYYSQIVNDFQKGDIAEGYSVSREKKESFPLTVTSAQKNPTAFYLCASNPGGQGVADTQYFGPGTRLTVL.